This T cell receptor (beta chain) comes out of a study of cytomegalovirus exposure and HLA in healthy donors. For the study at large: Earlier findings included about 120 million unique TCR beta sequences obtained from roughly 200 million T cells. The Caucasian-associated ancestry cluster held 65% to 85% of approximately 400 genotyped donors.

Germline V gene sequence: CDR1 SGHTA, CDR2 FQGNSA. V was shortened by 1 base and J by 8 bases, with 9 bases between the two germline ends. The CDR3 loop spans 13 amino acids. Whole-study results and caveats: Later analysis suggested most CMV-associated TCR beta chains were HLA-restricted.

The primer mix had 60 Vbeta and 13 Jbeta primers. Profiling relied on immunoSEQ multiplex PCR, and the TCRdb table lists in-frame clones only, not all of them. This sample has 100,000 to 150,000 clones, with 81% found just once. Concerning this clone itself: The antigen is undetermined.

The V and J genes are TRBV7-2 and TRBJ2-1, with D perhaps matching TRBD1 (5 bases). The sequence was obtained from a man between 18 and 35 years old in good health and CMV-seronegative. Sequencing input: PBMCs. CDR3 region: CASSLGVTDEQFF. The CDR3 coding sequence is TGTGCCAGCAGCTTAGGGGTGACAGATGAGCAGTTCTTC.